The present T cell receptor (beta chain) was sequenced within a study of T cell repertoires in cytomegalovirus infection. Study-level information: Signatures in public TCR beta sequences pointed to both CMV infection and matching HLA type. Notes on the study in general: The cumulative frequency of public TCR beta families identified carriers of CMV plus the relevant HLA.

The CDR3 covers 15 residues. The germline V gene has CDR1 MDHEN and CDR2 SYDVKM. V lost 7 bases, J lost 1 base, and 14 bases lay in between. As to this clonotype: Its antigen is as yet unknown.

TCRdb analysed the reads with MiXCR anew, one entry per CDR3 protein. The sample includes some 940,000 distinct CDR3 sequences, more than 25% of them seen just once. The chain links TRBV28 to TRBJ1-5, with D perhaps matching TRBD1 (5 bases). This TCR was recovered from a human donor in good health (CMV status not recorded). Some clones in this sample may be carry-over from other donors' samples. The specimen comprised cultured CD8+ T cells from PBMCs, sampled from culture after CMV antigen stimulation. CDR3 residues: CASTLVSGSNQPQHF. CDR3 nucleotides: TGTGCCAGCACCCTAGTGTCAGGGAGCAATCAGCCCCAGCATTTT.